This paragraph reports one TCR beta chain. In the authors' methods: Reference gene primers were amplified, and this amplification served to estimate nucleated cell counts. TCRdb's table, derived via immunoSEQ multiplex PCR, lists solely in-frame clones and lacks some. V and J calls and clone size are those listed in that table; D and trimming were worked out from the DNA. There are over 100,000 clones in the sample; nearly 85% occur only once, and about 6.6% lies in the top ten. This CDR3 has 14 amino acids. Trimming removed 2 bases from V and 4 bases from J; junction bases left unmatched: 4. Germline CDR1 is SGHAT and CDR2 is FQNNGV. These data come from a study of blood T cell repertoires in COVID-19. Across the whole study: The origin of the acute and convalescent COVID-19 samples was the United States, Italy and Spain.

The chain has TRBV11-2 and TRBJ2-7; 8 bases are shared with TRBD2. Sequences were obtained from peripheral blood. This TCR was sampled from a woman in her forties or fifties with acute or convalescent COVID-19. In nucleotides, the CDR3 is TGTGCCAGCAGCTTAATAGCGGGGACTTACGAGCAGTACTTC. Its protein product is CASSLIAGTYEQYF.